This T cell receptor (beta chain) was sequenced in a study of OX40 agonist ivuxolimab in advanced cancers. Overall study: Those enrolled were about 80% male, with a mean age of approximately 60 years and ages from about 20 to 85. Study-wide findings and caveats: Fewer expanded clones were found on average in CD4+ than in CD8+ T cells. The CD4+ and CD8+ T cells in the blood had expanded clonally by week 6 at 0.1 to 3.0 mg/kg.

Germline V gives CDR1 MNHNY, CDR2 SVGAGI (reference sequence). With 6 bases removed from V and 4 bases from J, the gap between germline ends came to 16 bases. The CDR3 sequence is 14 residues long. In regard to this clone: What it binds is unknown.

Some clones are missing from TCRdb's copy, which holds only in-frame ones; the method was immunoSEQ multiplex PCR. The repertoire has 35,000 to 45,000 clones, around 93% of them found once; the top ten carry around 15%. The specimen comprised CD4+ or CD8+ T cells sorted from blood, sampled in a trial of the OX40 agonist ivuxolimab. This receptor was identified in an adult with an advanced solid tumor such as melanoma, head and neck, liver or kidney cancer. The chain combines TRBV6-6 with TRBJ2-7; D is perhaps TRBD1 (6 bases). CDR3 coding DNA: TGTGCCAGCAGACCCCGGGACATACGATACGAGCAGTACTTC. It yields the protein CASRPRDIRYEQYF.